This is a list of T cell receptor beta chains from one sample in a study of healthy donors' naive CD4 and CD8 T cells. TCRdb analysed the reads with MiXCR anew, one entry per CDR3 protein. The table lists 200,000 or so distinct CDR3 sequences, around 74% of them singletons. The sample consisted of naive CD4+ and CD8+ T cells sorted from blood, pooled from several donors. These receptors were obtained from a pool of human donors in good health; the sample pools cells from several healthy donors. CDR3s include the opening cysteine and the closing phenylalanine or tryptophan. Fields, in order: D gene, clone size, V gene, J gene, CDR3 DNA, CDR3 protein. D genes are given only for firm matches. Where a row states a size, it is once, few, many or the class of an expanded clone; other rows omit it.

>-|-|TRBV4-2|TRBJ2-1
TGTGCCAGCAGCCAAGATCTGGCGGGTCCCAATGAGCAGTTCTTC
CASSQDLAGPNEQFF
>-|-|TRBV14|TRBJ2-5
TGTGCCAGCAGCCAAGGGCTCACCTTACCCCAAGAGACCCAGTACTTC
CASSQGLTLPQETQYF
>TRBD2|-|TRBV11-2|TRBJ2-1
TGTGCCAGCAGCTTAGTAGCGGGAGCCCCCTACAATGAGCAGTTCTTC
CASSLVAGAPYNEQFF
>-|-|TRBV7-6|TRBJ2-7
TGTGCCAGCAGCTCAACGTTCTACGAGCAGTACTTC
CASSSTFYEQYF
>TRBD2|-|TRBV29-1|TRBJ2-5
TGCAGCGTTGAGAACCCAGCGGGAGGGCGTGGTCCGTACTTC
CSVENPAGGRGPYF
>-|-|TRBV27|TRBJ2-7
TGTGCCAGCAGTTTATCGTCGGGCTACGAGCAGTACTTC
CASSLSSGYEQYF
>TRBD2|-|TRBV29-1|TRBJ2-5
TGCAGCGGTGTAGGGAGCGGGAGTTCAGCCGGAGAGACCCAGTACTTC
CSGVGSGSSAGETQYF
>-|-|TRBV29-1|TRBJ2-1
TGCAGCAGCTCGCCCCCCTCCTACAATGAGCAGTTCTTC
CSSSPPSYNEQFF
>-|-|TRBV29-1|TRBJ1-5
TGCAGCGTTGAAAGGTATAGGCAGCCCCAGCATTTT
CSVERYRQPQHF
>-|-|TRBV15|TRBJ2-3
TGTGCCACCAGCAGAGACCGGGCGGATACGCAGTATTTT
CATSRDRADTQYF
>TRBD2|-|TRBV20-1|TRBJ2-3
TGCAGTGCTAGATTGTCGTCGGGGGGGCCTAGCACAGATACGCAGTATTTT
CSARLSSGGPSTDTQYF
>-|-|TRBV4-3|TRBJ1-1
TGCGCCAGCAGCCAAGAAAGGGCAGGGGCGGCCGAAGCTTTCTTT
CASSQERAGAAEAFF
>TRBD2|-|TRBV11-1|TRBJ2-7
TGTGCCAGCAGCTTAGTCTCGCGGGAGGCCCCCGAGCAGTACTTC
CASSLVSREAPEQYF
>TRBD1|-|TRBV29-1|TRBJ2-5
TGCAGCGTTGATGGACAGGGGTTGGAGACCCAGTACTTC
CSVDGQGLETQYF
>-|-|TRBV18|TRBJ1-2
TGTGCCAGCTCACCATCAGGGGATGGCTACACCTTC
CASSPSGDGYTF
>-|-|TRBV18|TRBJ1-5
TGTGCCAGCTCCCCGTCCAATGGGCAGCCCCAGCATTTT
CASSPSNGQPQHF
>-|-|TRBV6-5|TRBJ2-3
TGTGCCAGCAGTTACCGGGCTACTCGTAGCACAGATACGCAGTATTTT
CASSYRATRSTDTQYF
>-|-|TRBV5-1|TRBJ2-1
TGCGCCAGTAGCTCGATGGGCACCTACAATGAGCAGTTCTTC
CASSSMGTYNEQFF
>-|-|TRBV29-1|TRBJ2-7
TGCAGCGTTGAATCTCCGGACTCCCCCTCTGGCAGGGCGGGTGAGCAGTACTTC
CSVESPDSPSGRAGEQYF
>-|once|TRBV6-6|TRBJ2-7
TGTGCCAGCACCTCTAGTCCCTACGAGCAGTACTTC
CASTSSPYEQYF
>-|-|TRBV15|TRBJ2-3
TGTGCCACCAGCAGAGTACCGGAAGGGAGCCCCACAGATACACAGTATTTT
CATSRVPEGSPTDTQYF
>TRBD1|few|TRBV5-1|TRBJ2-7
TGCGCCAGCAGCCCGACGGGACAGGGGCCTTACGAGCAGTACTTC
CASSPTGQGPYEQYF
>-|-|TRBV6-4|TRBJ2-5
TGTGCCAGCAGTGAGCCGATCCAAGAGACCCAGTACTTC
CASSEPIQETQYF
>-|once|TRBV19|TRBJ2-3
TGTGCCAGTAGTCCAGGCTCCGGGTTCCCCGATACGCAGTATTTT
CASSPGSGFPDTQYF
>TRBD2|-|TRBV7-2|TRBJ2-1
TGTGCCAGCAGCACAGGACTAGCGGGAGGTAGTGAGCAGTTCTTC
CASSTGLAGGSEQFF
>-|-|TRBV4-1|TRBJ2-1
TGCGCCAGCAGCTTCCGGGACGCAAACAATGAGCAGTTCTTC
CASSFRDANNEQFF
>-|few|TRBV6-5|TRBJ2-5
TGTGCCAGCAGTCACGAGGGCAGGCAAGAGATAGAGACCCAGTACTTC
CASSHEGRQEIETQYF
>-|-|TRBV29-1|TRBJ2-1
TGCAGCGTTGACCCCAAAGGCAATGAGCAGTTCTTC
CSVDPKGNEQFF
>TRBD2|-|TRBV12-3/TRBV12-4|TRBJ2-1
TGTGCCAGCAGCCCCGGACTAGCGGGTTCGTCGGAGCAGTTCTTC
CASSPGLAGSSEQFF
>-|-|TRBV6-5|TRBJ2-2
TGTGCCAGCAGTTACTTTAGGGGAACCGGGGAGCTGTTTTTT
CASSYFRGTGELFF
>TRBD1|-|TRBV6-5|TRBJ2-2
TGTGCCAGCAGAACACAGGGGCGCACCGGGGAGCTGTTTTTT
CASRTQGRTGELFF
>-|-|TRBV11-2|TRBJ1-2
TGTGCCAGCAACTTAGGGGGATTGGCAGATGGCTACACCTTC
CASNLGGLADGYTF
>-|few|TRBV5-5|TRBJ2-1
TGTGCCAGCAGCAACGAGCGCGGGCGACACAATGAGCAGTTCTTC
CASSNERGRHNEQFF
>TRBD1|few|TRBV29-1|TRBJ2-1
TGCAGCGTCGTTGGGACAGGGAATGAGCAGTTCTTC
CSVVGTGNEQFF
>-|once|TRBV19|TRBJ2-1
TGTGCCAGTAGTGATTCGGTGAGCTCCTACAATGAGCAGTTCTTC
CASSDSVSSYNEQFF
>-|-|TRBV6-2/TRBV6-3|TRBJ2-7
TGTGCCAGCAGTTACGCCCCCTGGGACGGGGCCTACGAGCAGTATTTC
CASSYAPWDGAYEQYF
>-|-|TRBV11-1|TRBJ1-2
TGTGCCAGCAGCCCTCCGGGATCCTATGGCTACACCTTC
CASSPPGSYGYTF
>-|-|TRBV29-1|TRBJ1-3
TGCAGCGTTGGGACATCCGACTCTGGAAACACCATATATTTT
CSVGTSDSGNTIYF
>-|-|TRBV14|TRBJ1-5
TGTGCCAGCAGCCAAGAGTTGGGCAGGGAAAGCAATCAGCCCCAGCATTTT
CASSQELGRESNQPQHF
>-|-|TRBV6-5|TRBJ2-7
TGTGCCAGCAGTCTAACGTCTATCTCCCATCCCCACGAGCAGTACTTC
CASSLTSISHPHEQYF
>TRBD2|few|TRBV29-1|TRBJ2-1
TGCAGCGTTGAAATGCGGGAGAGCTCCTACAATGAGCAGTTCTTC
CSVEMRESSYNEQFF
>-|-|TRBV4-3|TRBJ1-2
TGCGCCAGCAGCCCAATTTCAGGGGACGGTGGCTACACCTTC
CASSPISGDGGYTF